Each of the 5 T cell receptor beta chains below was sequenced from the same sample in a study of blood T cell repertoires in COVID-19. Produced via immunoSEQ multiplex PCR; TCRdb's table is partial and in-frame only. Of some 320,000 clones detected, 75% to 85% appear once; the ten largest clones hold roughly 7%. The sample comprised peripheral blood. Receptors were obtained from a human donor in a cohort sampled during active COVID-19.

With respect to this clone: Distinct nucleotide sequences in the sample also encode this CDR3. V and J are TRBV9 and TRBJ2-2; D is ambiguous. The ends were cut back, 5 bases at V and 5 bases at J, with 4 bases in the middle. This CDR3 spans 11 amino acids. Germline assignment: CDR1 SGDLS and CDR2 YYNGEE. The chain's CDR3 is CASSRTGELFF. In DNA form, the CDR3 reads TGTGCCAGCAGTAGAACCGGGGAGCTGTTTTTT.

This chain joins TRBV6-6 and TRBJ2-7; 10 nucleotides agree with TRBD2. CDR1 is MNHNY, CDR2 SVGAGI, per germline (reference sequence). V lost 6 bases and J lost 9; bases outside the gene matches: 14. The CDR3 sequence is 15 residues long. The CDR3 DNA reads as TGTGCCAGCAGAGGGGCTAGCGGGGGCGGTCCAGGGCAGTACTTC. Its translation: CASRGASGGGPGQYF.

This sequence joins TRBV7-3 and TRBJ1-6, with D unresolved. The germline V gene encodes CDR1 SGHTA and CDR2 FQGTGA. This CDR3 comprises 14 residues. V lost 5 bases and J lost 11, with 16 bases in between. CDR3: CASSIGGPEAPLHF. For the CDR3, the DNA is TGTGCCAGCAGCATAGGAGGCCCCGAGGCACCCCTCCACTTT.

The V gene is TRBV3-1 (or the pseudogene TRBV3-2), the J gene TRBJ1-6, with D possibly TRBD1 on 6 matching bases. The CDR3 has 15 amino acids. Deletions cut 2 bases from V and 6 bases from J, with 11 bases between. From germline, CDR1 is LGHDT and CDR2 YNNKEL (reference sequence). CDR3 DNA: TGTGCCAGCAGCCAAAACCTACAGGGTAATTCACCCCTCCACTTT. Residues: CASSQNLQGNSPLHF.

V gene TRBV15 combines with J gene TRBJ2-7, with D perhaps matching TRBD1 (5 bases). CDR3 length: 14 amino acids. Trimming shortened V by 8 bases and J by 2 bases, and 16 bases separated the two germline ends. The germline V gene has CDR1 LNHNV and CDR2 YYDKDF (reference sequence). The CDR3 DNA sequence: TGTGCCACCCACCGGCCACAGGATACCTACGAGCAGTACTTC. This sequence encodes CATHRPQDTYEQYF.